This TCR beta chain was sequenced in a study of blood T cell repertoires in COVID-19. At the level of the study: Nucleic acid was either cDNA or gDNA, and it came from T cells, B-cell-depleted T cells, or PBMCs.

The germline CDR1 and CDR2 sequences are MGHRA and YSYEKL. This CDR3 is built from 21 residues. Unmatched junction bases numbered 14, after V lost 4 bases and J lost 0 bases. Authors' methods: Estimation of nucleated cell counts was performed using reference gene primer amplification. The repertoire was sequenced with immunoSEQ multiplex PCR; TCRdb's copy has only in-frame clones and lacks some. V, J and clone size are taken as reported in that table, and D and trimming were inferred from the DNA itself. Among about 65,000 clones listed, 80% to 95% were seen once. The rearrangement links TRBV4-1 to TRBJ2-1, with TRBD2 matching 14 bases. The sample comprised peripheral blood. This clonotype was sampled from a man in his 70s with active COVID-19. CDR3 in amino acids: CASSLSSGTSGGISSYNEQFF. The CDR3 DNA sequence: TGCGCCAGCAGCCTCTCATCCGGGACTAGCGGGGGAATAAGCTCCTACAATGAGCAGTTCTTC.